The 9 T cell receptor beta chains given below trace back to one sample, sequenced in a study of radiation and T cells in renal cell carcinoma. The data were produced by immunoSEQ multiplex PCR, yet TCRdb's version contains in-frame clones alone and is incomplete. This table has about 77,000 clones, 70% to 90% appearing once. Noted time point: blood 4 weeks post-SBRT, at nephrectomy. Treatment specified: 15 Gy SBRT to primary tumor, nephrectomy 4 weeks later. The starting material was blood, obtained from a patient whose treatment included radiotherapy and nephrectomy. These receptors were collected from a woman aged 55-75 years with renal cell carcinoma.

The genes are TRBV7-9 and TRBJ2-1; D not resolved. The ends were cut back, 5 bases at V and 0 bases at J, with 17 bases in the middle. The CDR3 extends over 17 amino acids. The germline V gene has CDR1 SEHNR and CDR2 FQNEAQ (reference sequence). CDR3 region: CASSRGRSASSYNEQFF. As DNA, the CDR3 is TGTGCCAGCAGCCGAGGTCGGAGTGCCTCCTCCTACAATGAGCAGTTCTTC.

The J gene is TRBJ2-7, the V gene TRBV18; TRBD2 agrees at 8 bases. The J segment lost 3 bases and the V segment lost 3 bases, leaving 7 bases of the junction unmatched. CDR1 and CDR2 (germline): KGHSH, LQKENI. CDR3 length: 15 amino acids. CDR3 amino acids: CASSPAGTRSYEQYF. Written as DNA, the CDR3 is TGTGCCAGCTCACCGGCCGGGACTAGAAGCTACGAGCAGTACTTC. The complete variable domain, with remaining parts taken from reference TRBV18 and TRBJ2-7, reads NAGVMQNPRHLVRRRGQEARLRCSPMKGHSHVYWYRQLPEEGLKFMVYLQKENIIDESGMPKERFSAEFPKEGPSILRIQQVVRGDSAAYFCASSPAGTRSYEQYFGPGTRLTVT.

This CDR3 reads CAWKGTGNFVEQFF. Written as DNA, the CDR3 is TGTGCCTGGAAGGGGACAGGGAACTTCGTTGAGCAGTTCTTC. V is TRBV30 and J is TRBJ2-1; 9 nucleotides align to TRBD1. There are 14 residues in the CDR3. J lost 9 bases, V lost 4 bases, and 10 bases had no gene match. Germline V lookup: CDR1 GTSNPN, CDR2 SVGIG (reference sequence).

The chain recombines TRBV6-6 with TRBJ1-5, with D possibly TRBD1 on 6 matching bases. Germline values: CDR1 MNHNY, CDR2 SVGAGI (reference sequence). The CDR3 sequence is 14 residues long. Between the trimmed V and J ends, which lost 7 bases and 6 bases, there was a span of 16 bases. For the CDR3, the DNA is TGTGCCAGCAACGTACAGGGTTCAGGTCAGCCCCAGCATTTT. This encodes CASNVQGSGQPQHF.

The chain has TRBV27 and TRBJ2-1, with 13 bases identical to TRBD2. Germline trimming cut 2 bases from V and 7 bases from J; bases unmatched to any gene: 5. CDR3 length equals 16 residues. Germline V gene lookup returns CDR1 MNHEY and CDR2 SMNVEV (reference sequence). CDR3 in amino acids: CASSLIPLAGGNEQFF. The CDR3 coding sequence is TGTGCCAGCAGTTTAATCCCACTAGCGGGAGGGAATGAGCAGTTCTTC.

The chain recombines TRBV5-1 with TRBJ1-4; TRBD1 matches 11 bases. CDR3 size: 16 residues. V gave up 2 bases and J gave up 6 bases; unmatched junction bases: 6. The germline V gene encodes CDR1 SGHRS and CDR2 YFSETQ. CDR3 DNA: TGCGCCAGCAGCTTTTCGGACAGGGGGCGGTATGAAAAACTGTTTTTT. Encoded protein: CASSFSDRGRYEKLFF.

This chain joins TRBV5-4 and TRBJ2-1; tentatively, D is TRBD2 (5 bases). The CDR3 consists of 12 residues. Germline V gene lookup returns CDR1 SGHNT and CDR2 YYREEE (reference sequence). V was shortened by 0 bases and J by 7 bases, with 5 bases between the two germline ends. As DNA, the CDR3 is TGTGCCAGCAGCTTGGGCGGGAATGAGCAGTTCTTC. This sequence encodes CASSLGGNEQFF.

The chain recombines TRBV29-1 with TRBJ2-7, with TRBD1 matching 9 bases. The V gene end was trimmed by 1 base and the J gene end by 6 bases; junction bases not matched to a gene: 4. Germline values: CDR1 SQVTM, CDR2 ANQGSEA. The CDR3 sequence is 13 residues long. The chain's CDR3 is CSVEAGQGPEQYF. The CDR3 DNA reads as TGCAGCGTTGAAGCGGGACAGGGTCCCGAGCAGTACTTC.

The chain couples TRBV14 to TRBJ1-3; unclear D gene. V was trimmed by 0 bases and J by 6 bases, leaving 6 bases between them. Per the germline V gene, CDR1 is SGHDN and CDR2 is FVKESK. The CDR3 runs to 13 residues. CDR3 sequence: CASSQDVANTIYF. In nucleotides, the CDR3 is TGTGCCAGCAGCCAAGACGTGGCAAACACCATATATTTT.